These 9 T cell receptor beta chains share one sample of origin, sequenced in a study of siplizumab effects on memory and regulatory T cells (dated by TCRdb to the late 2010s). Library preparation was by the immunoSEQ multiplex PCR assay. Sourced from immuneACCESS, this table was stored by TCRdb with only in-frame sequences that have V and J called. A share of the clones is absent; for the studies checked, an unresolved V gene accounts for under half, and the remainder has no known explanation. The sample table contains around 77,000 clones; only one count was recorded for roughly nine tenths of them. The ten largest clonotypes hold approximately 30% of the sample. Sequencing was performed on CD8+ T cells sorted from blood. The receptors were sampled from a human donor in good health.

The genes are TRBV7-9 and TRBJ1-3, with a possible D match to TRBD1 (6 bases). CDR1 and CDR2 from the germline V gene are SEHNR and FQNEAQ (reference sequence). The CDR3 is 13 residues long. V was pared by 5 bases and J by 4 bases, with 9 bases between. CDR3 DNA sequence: TGTGCCAGCAGCCCAGGGACAGGAAACACCATATATTTT. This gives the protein CASSPGTGNTIYF.

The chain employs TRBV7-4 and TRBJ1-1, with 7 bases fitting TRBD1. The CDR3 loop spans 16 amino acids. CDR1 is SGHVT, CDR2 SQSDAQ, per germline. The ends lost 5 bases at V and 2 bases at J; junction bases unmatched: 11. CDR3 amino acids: CASSRDFRQGNTEAFF. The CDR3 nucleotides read TGTGCCAGCAGCCGCGACTTTAGACAGGGAAACACTGAAGCTTTCTTT.

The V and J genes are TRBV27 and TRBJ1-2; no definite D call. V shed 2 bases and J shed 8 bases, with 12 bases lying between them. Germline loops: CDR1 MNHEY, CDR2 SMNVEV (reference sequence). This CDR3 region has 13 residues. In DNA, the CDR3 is TGTGCCAGCAGTTTACTCGTAGGGCGAGGCTACACCTTC. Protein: CASSLLVGRGYTF.

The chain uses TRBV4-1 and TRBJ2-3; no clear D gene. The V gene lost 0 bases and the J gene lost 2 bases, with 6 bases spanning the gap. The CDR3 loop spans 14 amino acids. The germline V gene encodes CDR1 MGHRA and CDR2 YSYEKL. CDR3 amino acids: CASSQDRNTDTQYF. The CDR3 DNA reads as TGCGCCAGCAGCCAAGATCGGAACACAGATACGCAGTATTTT.

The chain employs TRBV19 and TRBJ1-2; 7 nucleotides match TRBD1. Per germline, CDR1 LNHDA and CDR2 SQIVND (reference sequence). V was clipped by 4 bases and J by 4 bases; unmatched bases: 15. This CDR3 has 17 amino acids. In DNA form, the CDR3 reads TGTGCCAGTAGTACGACACTTCCCCGACAGGGAGTCTATGGCTACACCTTC. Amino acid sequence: CASSTTLPRQGVYGYTF.

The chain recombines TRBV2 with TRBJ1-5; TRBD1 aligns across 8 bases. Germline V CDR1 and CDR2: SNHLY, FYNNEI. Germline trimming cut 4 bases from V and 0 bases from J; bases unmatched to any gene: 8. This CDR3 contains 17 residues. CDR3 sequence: CASSGIWTGTSNQPQHF. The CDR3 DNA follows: TGTGCCAGCAGTGGGATTTGGACAGGGACTAGCAATCAGCCCCAGCATTTT.

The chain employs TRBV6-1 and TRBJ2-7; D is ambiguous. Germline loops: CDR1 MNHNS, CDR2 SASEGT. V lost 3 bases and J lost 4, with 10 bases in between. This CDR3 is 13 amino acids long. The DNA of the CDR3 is TGTGCCAGCAGTGACACCTTAAGGTACGAGCAGTACTTC. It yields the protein CASSDTLRYEQYF.

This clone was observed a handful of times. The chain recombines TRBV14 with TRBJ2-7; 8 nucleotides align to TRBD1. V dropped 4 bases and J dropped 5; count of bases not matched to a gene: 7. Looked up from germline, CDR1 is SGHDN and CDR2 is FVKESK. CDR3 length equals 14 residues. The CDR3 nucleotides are TGTGCCAGCAGCCTAACGGACAGGGTCCACGAGCAGTACTTC. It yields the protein CASSLTDRVHEQYF.

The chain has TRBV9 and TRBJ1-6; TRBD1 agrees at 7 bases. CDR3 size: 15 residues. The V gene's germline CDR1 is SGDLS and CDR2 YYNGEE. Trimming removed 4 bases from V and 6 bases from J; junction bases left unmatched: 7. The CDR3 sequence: CASSLDRVGNSPLHF. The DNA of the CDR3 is TGTGCCAGCAGCCTCGACAGGGTTGGTAATTCACCCCTCCACTTT.